This T cell receptor (beta chain) was observed in a study of human T cells and chemical hapten exposure. Study conclusions and caveats: DPC sensitization produced no change in TCRs with frequency above 1 in 1000.

Each CDR3 protein gets one entry after TCRdb re-called the RACE reads with MiXCR. The sample has fewer than 60,000 distinct CDR3 sequences, around 9% seen once; the top ten hold 4.5%. This CDR3 region has 16 residues. Germline CDR1 reads SNHLY; CDR2 reads FYNNEI. V gave up 6 bases and J gave up 6 bases; unmatched junction bases: 11. This clonotype showed up many times. The antigen remains unidentified. Time point denoted: patch test 1, 2 weeks after DPC sensitization. Described treatment: therapeutic diphenylcyclopropenone sensitization with weekly scalp DPC. Alopecia patients, 18 to 70 years old and DPC-suitable, served as donors. Extraction yielded total RNA from whole blood (unfractionated).

The chain recombines TRBV2 with TRBJ2-3, with 11 bases aligning to TRBD2. Sequencing was performed on whole blood, taken in connection with sensitization to the hapten diphenylcyclopropenone (DPC). This sequence was found in a woman in her forties or fifties with alopecia areata. Some clones in this sample may be carry-over from other donors' samples. This CDR3 is CASSILAGDPLDTQYF. The CDR3 DNA is TGTGCCAGCAGCATACTAGCGGGAGACCCATTGGATACGCAGTATTTT. Full variable domain (outside the CDR3, taken from reference TRBV2 and TRBJ2-3): EPEVTQTPSHQVTQMGQEVILRCVPISNHLYFYWYRQILGQKVEFLVSFYNNEISEKSEIFDDQFSVERPDGSNFTLKIRSTKLEDSAMYFCASSILAGDPLDTQYFGPGTRLTVL.